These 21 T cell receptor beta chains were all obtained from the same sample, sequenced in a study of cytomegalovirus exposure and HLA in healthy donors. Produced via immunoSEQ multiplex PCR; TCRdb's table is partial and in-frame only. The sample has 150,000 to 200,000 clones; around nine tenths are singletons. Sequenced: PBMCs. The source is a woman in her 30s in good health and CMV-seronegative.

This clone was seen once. Written as DNA, the CDR3 is TGTGCCAGCAGCTTAGATGTACTGGGGAGCTCCTATAATTCACCCCTCCACTTT. This translates into CASSLDVLGSSYNSPLHF. The chain couples TRBV11-2 to TRBJ1-6; D uncertain. With 0 bases removed from V and 0 bases from J, the gap between germline ends came to 12 bases. Germline CDR1 reads SGHAT; CDR2 reads FQNNGV. This CDR3 comprises 18 residues.

The CDR3, as DNA: TGTGCCAGCAGCTCGGGGACACCGACTAACTATGGCTACACCTTC. It codes for CASSSGTPTNYGYTF. The rearrangement links TRBV5-5 to TRBJ1-2; TRBD1 is a possible D gene (6 bases). Germline-derived CDR1 and CDR2 are SGHKS and YYEKEE (reference sequence). CDR3 length: 15 residues. V was pared by 3 bases and J by 0 bases, with 12 bases between.

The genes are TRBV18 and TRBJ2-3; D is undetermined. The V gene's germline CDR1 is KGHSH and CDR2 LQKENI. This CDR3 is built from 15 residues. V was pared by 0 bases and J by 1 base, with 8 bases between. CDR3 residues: CASSPPIGRTDTQYF. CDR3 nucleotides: TGTGCCAGCTCACCACCGATTGGGCGCACAGATACGCAGTATTTT.

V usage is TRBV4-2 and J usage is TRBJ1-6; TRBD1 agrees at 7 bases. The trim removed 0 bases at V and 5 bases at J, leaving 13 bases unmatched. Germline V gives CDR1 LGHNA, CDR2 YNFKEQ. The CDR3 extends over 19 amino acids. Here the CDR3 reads CASSQDGGGGQANNSPLHF. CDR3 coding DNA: TGTGCCAGCAGCCAAGACGGGGGGGGAGGACAGGCCAATAATTCACCCCTCCACTTT.

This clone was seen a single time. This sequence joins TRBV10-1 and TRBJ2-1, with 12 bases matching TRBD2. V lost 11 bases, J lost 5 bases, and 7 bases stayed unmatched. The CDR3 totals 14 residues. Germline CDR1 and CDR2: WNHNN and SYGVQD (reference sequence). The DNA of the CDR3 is TGCGCCTCCTCAGGACTAGCGGGGAACAATGAGCAGTTCTTC. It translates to CASSGLAGNNEQFF.

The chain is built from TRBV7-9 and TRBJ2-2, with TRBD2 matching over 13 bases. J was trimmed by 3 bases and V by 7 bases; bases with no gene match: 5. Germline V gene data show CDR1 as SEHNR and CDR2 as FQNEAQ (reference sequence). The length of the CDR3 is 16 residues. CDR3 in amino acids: CASTQGLAGDTGELFF. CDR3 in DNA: TGTGCCAGCACCCAAGGACTAGCGGGGGACACCGGGGAGCTGTTTTTT.

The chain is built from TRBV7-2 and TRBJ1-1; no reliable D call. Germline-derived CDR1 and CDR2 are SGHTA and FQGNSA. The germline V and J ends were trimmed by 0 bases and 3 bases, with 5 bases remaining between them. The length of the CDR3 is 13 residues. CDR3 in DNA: TGTGCCAGCAGCTTAGCCCCGGACACTGAAGCTTTCTTT. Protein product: CASSLAPDTEAFF.

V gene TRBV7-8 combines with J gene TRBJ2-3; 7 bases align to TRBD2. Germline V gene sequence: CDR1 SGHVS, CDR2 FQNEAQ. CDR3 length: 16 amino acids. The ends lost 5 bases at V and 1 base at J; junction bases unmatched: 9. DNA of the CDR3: TGTGCCAGCAGCGGGCGGGGGACTAAACGCACAGATACGCAGTATTTT. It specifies CASSGRGTKRTDTQYF.

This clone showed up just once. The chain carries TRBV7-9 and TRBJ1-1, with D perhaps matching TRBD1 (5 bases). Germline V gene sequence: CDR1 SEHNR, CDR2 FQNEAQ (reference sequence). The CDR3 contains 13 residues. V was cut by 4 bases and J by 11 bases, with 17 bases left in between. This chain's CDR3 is CASSSGQGFGAFF. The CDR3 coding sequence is TGTGCCAGCAGCTCAGGTCAGGGTTTTGGGGCTTTCTTT.

CDR3 sequence (DNA): TGTGCCAGCAGCCCGAACTCAGGGGTTTGGTCACCCCTCCACTTT. Residues: CASSPNSGVWSPLHF. The V gene is TRBV14, the J gene TRBJ1-6; a possible D gene is TRBD1 (6 bases). In germline, CDR1 is SGHDN, CDR2 FVKESK. The CDR3 length is 15 residues. V lost 4 bases, J lost 10 bases, and 17 bases lay in between.

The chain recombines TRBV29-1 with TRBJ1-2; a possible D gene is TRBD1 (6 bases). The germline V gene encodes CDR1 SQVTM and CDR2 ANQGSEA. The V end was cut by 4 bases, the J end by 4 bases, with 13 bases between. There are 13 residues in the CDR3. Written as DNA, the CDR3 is TGCAGCGTTGGAGAGGGGGGAAGCTATGGCTACACCTTC. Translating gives CSVGEGGSYGYTF.

CDR3 region: CASSQDSGYEQYF. The CDR3 coding sequence is TGCGCCAGCAGCCAAGATTCGGGCTACGAGCAGTACTTC. The rearrangement links TRBV4-3 to TRBJ2-7; D unclear. There are 13 residues in the CDR3. The ends were cut back, 0 bases at V and 3 bases at J, with 6 bases in the middle. Germline CDR1 and CDR2: LGHNA and YSLEER.

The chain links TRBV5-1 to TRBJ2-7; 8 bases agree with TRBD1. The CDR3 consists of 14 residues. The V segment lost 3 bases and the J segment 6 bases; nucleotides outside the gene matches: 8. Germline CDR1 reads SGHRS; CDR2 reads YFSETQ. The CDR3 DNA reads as TGCGCCAGCAGCTCAGGACAGGGCCTCCTCGAGCAGTACTTC. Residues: CASSSGQGLLEQYF.

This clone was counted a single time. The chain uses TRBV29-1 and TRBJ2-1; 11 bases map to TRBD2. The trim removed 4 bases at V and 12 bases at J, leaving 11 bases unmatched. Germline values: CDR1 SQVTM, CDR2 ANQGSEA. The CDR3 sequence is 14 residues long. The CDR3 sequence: CSVVGGSGGAGQFF. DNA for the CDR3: TGCAGCGTTGTTGGGGGTAGCGGGGGGGCCGGGCAGTTCTTC.

The CDR3 is CASSSFGQPGEPQHF. Written as DNA, the CDR3 is TGTGCCAGCAGTAGCTTTGGGCAGCCGGGAGAGCCCCAGCATTTT. The genes are TRBV6-5 and TRBJ1-5; no clear D gene. Trimming left V 5 bases short and J 8 bases short, with 19 bases between. CDR1 MNHEY and CDR2 SVGAGI come from the germline V gene. This CDR3 is built from 15 residues.

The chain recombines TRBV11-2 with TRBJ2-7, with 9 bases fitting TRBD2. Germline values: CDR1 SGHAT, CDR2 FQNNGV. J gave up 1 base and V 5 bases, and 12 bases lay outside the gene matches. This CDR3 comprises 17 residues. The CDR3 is CASSPRGSGGKSYEQYF. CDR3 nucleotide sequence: TGTGCCAGCAGCCCCCGGGGTAGCGGGGGTAAATCCTACGAGCAGTACTTC.

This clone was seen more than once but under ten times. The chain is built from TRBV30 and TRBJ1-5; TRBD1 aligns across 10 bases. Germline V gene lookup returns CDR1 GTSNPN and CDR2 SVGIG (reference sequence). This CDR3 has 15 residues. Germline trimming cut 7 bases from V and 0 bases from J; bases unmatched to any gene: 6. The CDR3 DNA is TGTGCCTCCCGGGACAGGGGCTATAGCAATCAGCCCCAGCATTTT. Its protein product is CASRDRGYSNQPQHF.

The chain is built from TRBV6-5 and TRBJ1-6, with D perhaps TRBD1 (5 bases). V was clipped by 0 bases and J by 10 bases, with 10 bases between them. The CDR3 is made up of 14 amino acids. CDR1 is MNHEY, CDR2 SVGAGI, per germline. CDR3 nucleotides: TGTGCCAGCAGTTACTCGGGGCAGCTATCACCCCTCCACTTT. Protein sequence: CASSYSGQLSPLHF.

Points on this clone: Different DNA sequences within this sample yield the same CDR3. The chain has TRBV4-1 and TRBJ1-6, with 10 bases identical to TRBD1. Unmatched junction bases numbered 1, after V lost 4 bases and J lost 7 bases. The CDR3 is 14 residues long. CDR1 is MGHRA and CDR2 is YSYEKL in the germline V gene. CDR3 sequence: CASSRDRGNSPLHF. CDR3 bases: TGCGCCAGCAGCCGGGACAGGGGAAATTCACCCCTCCACTTT.

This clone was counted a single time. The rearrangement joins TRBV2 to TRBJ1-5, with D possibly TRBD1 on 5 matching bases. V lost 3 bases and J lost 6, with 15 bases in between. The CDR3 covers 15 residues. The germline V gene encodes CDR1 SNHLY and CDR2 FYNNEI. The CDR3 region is CASSEGRDWGQPQHF. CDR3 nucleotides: TGTGCCAGCAGTGAGGGCAGGGATTGGGGTCAGCCCCAGCATTTT. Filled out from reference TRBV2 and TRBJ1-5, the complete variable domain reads EPEVTQTPSHQVTQMGQEVILRCVPISNHLYFYWYRQILGQKVEFLVSFYNNEISEKSEIFDDQFSVERPDGSNFTLKIRSTKLEDSAMYFCASSEGRDWGQPQHFGDGTRLSIL.

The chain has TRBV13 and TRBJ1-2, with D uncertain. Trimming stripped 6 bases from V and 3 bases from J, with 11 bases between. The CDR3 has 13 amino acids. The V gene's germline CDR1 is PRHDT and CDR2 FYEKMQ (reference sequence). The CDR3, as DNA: TGTGCCAGCAGGCCGGGAGTAGACTATGGCTACACCTTC. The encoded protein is CASRPGVDYGYTF.